This is a list of T cell receptor beta chains from one sample in a study of cytomegalovirus exposure and HLA in healthy donors. Here immunoSEQ multiplex PCR was the method, and the copy in TCRdb shows in-frame clones only, minus some. The sample gives some 78,000 clones, 90% to 96% of which show up once; about 1.5% is in the top ten. Sequenced: PBMCs. These receptors all come from a man between 18 and 35 years old in good health and CMV-seropositive. The CDR3 runs from the conserved cysteine through the conserved F or W. Each record gives: CDR3 DNA, CDR3 protein, D gene, clone size, V gene, J gene. The D gene is left open where the match is weak. Size is stated for part of the rows, as once, few or many counts, or as a class when the clone is expanded.

TGTGCCAGCAGCTTAGTAGGAGGGGCTCGACAGCCCCAGCATTTT	CASSLVGGARQPQHF	.	.	TRBV7-2	TRBJ1-5
TGTGCCAGCAGCCCGAACCGGGGGATAAATGAAAAACTGTTTTTT	CASSPNRGINEKLFF	.	.	TRBV5-4	TRBJ1-4
TGTGCCAGCAACAACAGGGGGAGCGAGCAGTACTTC	CASNNRGSEQYF	TRBD1	.	TRBV6-1	TRBJ2-7
TGTGCCGGAAGCCCTCGTAGGGCCGAGCGGCCTGAAGCTTTCTTT	CAGSPRRAERPEAFF	.	.	TRBV2	TRBJ1-1
TGCGCCAGCAGCGACAGGACAGGGGGCGTAGGCTACACCTTC	CASSDRTGGVGYTF	TRBD1	.	TRBV10-1	TRBJ1-2
TGTGCCAGCAGTTTTGAGCGGGAGGGCCAAGATACGCAGTATTTT	CASSFEREGQDTQYF	TRBD2	.	TRBV27	TRBJ2-3
TGTGCCAGCAGTTACTCCGGGACAGGGGCCTCTTACGAGCAGTACTTC	CASSYSGTGASYEQYF	TRBD1	.	TRBV6-5	TRBJ2-7
TGTGCCAGCAGCCCAGGGGGAGCGCTGGACTATGGCTACACCTTC	CASSPGGALDYGYTF	TRBD1	.	TRBV7-9	TRBJ1-2
TGTGCCAGCAGCTTCCTAGGGGGACAGGGCGCCTACAATGAGCAGTTCTTC	CASSFLGGQGAYNEQFF	TRBD1	.	TRBV7-8	TRBJ2-1
TGTGCCAGGGGGGTGACAGGGGACCACGAGCAGTACTTC	CARGVTGDHEQYF	TRBD1	.	TRBV27	TRBJ2-7
TGTGCCAGCAGCCAAGATCGGGTTTACGAGCAGTACTTC	CASSQDRVYEQYF	.	.	TRBV4-2	TRBJ2-7
TGTGCCAGCGCCTGGGAGGGAAGGAACACTGAAGCTTTCTTT	CASAWEGRNTEAFF	.	once	TRBV27	TRBJ1-1
TGTGCCAGCAGCCCAGCAGGGGCGGGAGGATACAATGAGCAGTTCTTC	CASSPAGAGGYNEQFF	TRBD2	once	TRBV16	TRBJ2-1
TGTGCCAGCAGTTTCCAGTGGGCCGGCTACACCTTC	CASSFQWAGYTF	.	.	TRBV28	TRBJ1-2